Listed below are T cell receptor beta chains from one sample, sequenced in a study of blood T cells in healthy people across ages. Each CDR3 protein is one row after TCRdb ran MiXCR on the 5' RACE reads. The sample shows 550,000 to 750,000 distinct CDR3 sequences, around 21% of them seen only once. Sequencing was performed on blood. The receptors stem from a man between 65 and 85 years old in good health. Both conserved end residues are part of each CDR3. Fields, in order: clone size, V gene, D gene, J gene, CDR3 protein, CDR3 DNA. D genes are given only for firm matches. A clone size is listed for some rows: how often the clone was seen (once, few, many), or a class if it is expanded.

abundance: NA
v_gene: TRBV12-5
d_gene: TRBD2
j_gene: TRBJ2-5
CDR3aa: CASGLDLSLAGVDQETQYF
CDR3nt: TGTGCTAGTGGTTTGGACCTCAGTCTAGCGGGAGTGGATCAAGAGACCCAGTACTTC

abundance: NA
v_gene: TRBV28
d_gene: TRBD2
j_gene: TRBJ2-7
CDR3aa: CASSGGDLPYEQYF
CDR3nt: TGTGCCAGCAGCGGGGGGGACCTACCCTACGAGCAGTACTTC

abundance: once
v_gene: TRBV10-3
d_gene: TRBD2
j_gene: TRBJ2-1
CDR3aa: CAISVTGGNNEQFF
CDR3nt: TGTGCCATCAGTGTCACGGGAGGAAACAATGAGCAGTTCTTC

abundance: NA
v_gene: TRBV28
d_gene: NA
j_gene: TRBJ2-4
CDR3aa: CASSSSRVGGGKNIQYF
CDR3nt: TGTGCCAGCAGTTCTTCTCGGGTAGGAGGGGGCAAAAACATTCAGTACTTC

abundance: NA
v_gene: TRBV27
d_gene: TRBD2
j_gene: TRBJ2-1
CDR3aa: CASSLGGRAGNEQFF
CDR3nt: TGTGCCAGCAGTTTGGGCGGGAGGGCCGGCAATGAGCAGTTCTTC

abundance: NA
v_gene: TRBV14
d_gene: NA
j_gene: TRBJ1-4
CDR3aa: CASSQELGTGRGRGTNEKLFF
CDR3nt: TGTGCCAGCAGCCAAGAATTGGGCACAGGGAGAGGACGGGGAACTAATGAAAAACTGTTTTTT

abundance: few
v_gene: TRBV29-1
d_gene: NA
j_gene: TRBJ2-5
CDR3aa: CSGQSRDTETQYF
CDR3nt: TGCAGCGGCCAATCCCGGGACACCGAGACCCAGTACTTC

abundance: many
v_gene: TRBV27
d_gene: TRBD1
j_gene: TRBJ2-7
CDR3aa: CASSPSGQGSSYEQYF
CDR3nt: TGTGCCAGCAGTCCCTCAGGACAGGGGAGCTCCTACGAGCAGTACTTC

abundance: NA
v_gene: TRBV7-2
d_gene: TRBD2
j_gene: TRBJ2-1
CDR3aa: CASSAAGLAGDNEQFF
CDR3nt: TGTGCCAGCAGCGCCGCGGGGCTAGCGGGGGACAATGAGCAGTTCTTC

abundance: NA
v_gene: TRBV28
d_gene: TRBD1
j_gene: TRBJ1-5
CDR3aa: CASSLWKPQGNQPQHF
CDR3nt: TGTGCCAGCAGTTTATGGAAACCACAGGGGAATCAGCCCCAGCATTTT

abundance: many
v_gene: TRBV12-3/TRBV12-4
d_gene: TRBD1
j_gene: TRBJ2-2
CDR3aa: CASSAGQGNTGELFF
CDR3nt: TGTGCCAGCAGCGCTGGACAGGGGAACACCGGGGAGCTGTTTTTT

abundance: few
v_gene: TRBV5-1
d_gene: TRBD2
j_gene: TRBJ2-1
CDR3aa: CASSLLADSYNEQFF
CDR3nt: TGCGCCAGCAGCCTACTAGCGGACTCCTACAATGAGCAGTTCTTC

abundance: few
v_gene: TRBV3-1
d_gene: TRBD2
j_gene: TRBJ2-3
CDR3aa: CASSQRLAGGTDTQYF
CDR3nt: TGTGCCAGCAGCCAGAGACTAGCGGGAGGAACAGATACGCAGTATTTT

abundance: NA
v_gene: TRBV20-1
d_gene: NA
j_gene: TRBJ1-4
CDR3aa: CSAKQGATNEKLFF
CDR3nt: TGCAGTGCGAAACAGGGTGCAACTAATGAAAAACTGTTTTTT

abundance: NA
v_gene: TRBV5-6
d_gene: NA
j_gene: TRBJ2-7
CDR3aa: CASSLPWGREQYF
CDR3nt: TGTGCCAGCAGCTTGCCGTGGGGACGCGAGCAGTACTTC

abundance: NA
v_gene: TRBV20-1
d_gene: TRBD1
j_gene: TRBJ1-5
CDR3aa: CSARVAGQGVQPQHF
CDR3nt: TGCAGTGCTAGGGTGGCGGGACAGGGGGTTCAGCCCCAGCATTTT

abundance: NA
v_gene: TRBV3-1
d_gene: NA
j_gene: TRBJ2-2
CDR3aa: CASSQVVLTGELFF
CDR3nt: TGTGCCAGCAGCCAAGTTGTCTTGACCGGGGAGCTGTTTTTT

abundance: few
v_gene: TRBV20-1
d_gene: NA
j_gene: TRBJ2-7
CDR3aa: CSARPHDADGPYEQYF
CDR3nt: TGCAGTGCTAGACCCCACGACGCGGACGGACCCTACGAGCAGTACTTC

abundance: NA
v_gene: TRBV6-5
d_gene: NA
j_gene: TRBJ2-7
CDR3aa: CATGAWEQYF
CDR3nt: TGTGCCACGGGGGCGTGGGAGCAGTACTTC

abundance: NA
v_gene: TRBV28
d_gene: TRBD1
j_gene: TRBJ2-1
CDR3aa: CASSLRTGQPFF
CDR3nt: TGTGCCAGCAGTTTAAGGACAGGACAGCCGTTCTTC

abundance: NA
v_gene: TRBV3-1
d_gene: TRBD2
j_gene: TRBJ2-7
CDR3aa: CASSQDPGTKGCEQYF
CDR3nt: TGTGCCAGCAGCCAAGATCCCGGGACTAAAGGCTGCGAGCAGTACTTC

abundance: NA
v_gene: TRBV12-3/TRBV12-4
d_gene: NA
j_gene: TRBJ2-2
CDR3aa: CASSFPAGELFF
CDR3nt: TGTGCCAGCAGTTTCCCCGCCGGGGAGCTGTTTTTT

abundance: few
v_gene: TRBV6-1
d_gene: TRBD2
j_gene: TRBJ2-7
CDR3aa: CASSEAGRAYEQYF
CDR3nt: TGTGCCAGCAGTGAGGCTGGGAGGGCCTACGAGCAGTACTTC

abundance: few
v_gene: TRBV11-2
d_gene: NA
j_gene: TRBJ1-5
CDR3aa: CASSLDMENYQPQHF
CDR3nt: TGTGCCAGCAGCTTAGATATGGAGAACTATCAGCCCCAGCATTTT

abundance: NA
v_gene: TRBV10-3
d_gene: NA
j_gene: TRBJ2-3
CDR3aa: CAISESMGADTQYF
CDR3nt: TGTGCCATCAGTGAGTCGATGGGGGCAGATACGCAGTATTTT

abundance: once
v_gene: TRBV20-1
d_gene: TRBD2
j_gene: TRBJ2-1
CDR3aa: CSAKQGTRRNEQFF
CDR3nt: TGCAGTGCAAAGCAGGGGACTAGGAGGAATGAGCAGTTCTTC

abundance: NA
v_gene: TRBV29-1
d_gene: NA
j_gene: TRBJ1-2
CDR3aa: CSVRAPRDYGYTF
CDR3nt: TGCAGCGTCCGGGCCCCGCGGGACTATGGCTACACCTTC

abundance: NA
v_gene: TRBV7-7
d_gene: NA
j_gene: TRBJ2-1
CDR3aa: CASSIVADNEQFF
CDR3nt: TGTGCTAGCAGCATTGTAGCGGACAATGAGCAGTTCTTC

abundance: few
v_gene: TRBV2
d_gene: NA
j_gene: TRBJ1-3
CDR3aa: CASRLGGINAGNTIYF
CDR3nt: TGTGCCAGCAGGCTTGGGGGGATTAACGCTGGAAACACCATATATTTT

abundance: NA
v_gene: TRBV6-5
d_gene: NA
j_gene: TRBJ2-1
CDR3aa: CASSRGSHEQFF
CDR3nt: TGTGCCAGCAGTAGAGGGAGCCATGAGCAGTTCTTC

abundance: many
v_gene: TRBV4-2
d_gene: NA
j_gene: TRBJ2-2
CDR3aa: CASSQAAQANTGELFF
CDR3nt: TGTGCCAGCAGCCAAGCGGCCCAAGCGAACACCGGGGAGCTGTTTTTT

abundance: NA
v_gene: TRBV21-1
d_gene: NA
j_gene: TRBJ2-3
CDR3aa: CASSNTSVCPDTQYF
CDR3nt: TGTGCCAGCAGCAACACTAGCGTTTGCCCAGATACGCAGTATTTT

abundance: NA
v_gene: TRBV15
d_gene: NA
j_gene: TRBJ2-5
CDR3aa: CATTGAQETQYF
CDR3nt: TGTGCCACCACAGGGGCCCAAGAGACCCAGTACTTC

abundance: many
v_gene: TRBV5-1
d_gene: TRBD1
j_gene: TRBJ2-7
CDR3aa: CASSGTGGSSYEQYF
CDR3nt: TGCGCCAGCAGCGGAACAGGGGGATCGTCCTACGAGCAGTACTTC

abundance: many
v_gene: TRBV12-3/TRBV12-4
d_gene: NA
j_gene: TRBJ2-4
CDR3aa: CASSFGQQLAKNIQYF
CDR3nt: TGTGCCAGCAGTTTCGGACAGCAACTAGCCAAAAACATTCAGTACTTC

abundance: few
v_gene: TRBV5-1
d_gene: NA
j_gene: TRBJ1-1
CDR3aa: CASSLATGLNAEAFF
CDR3nt: TGCGCCAGCAGCTTGGCCACAGGGTTGAACGCTGAAGCTTTCTTT

abundance: NA
v_gene: TRBV20-1
d_gene: TRBD1
j_gene: TRBJ1-4
CDR3aa: CSAGQGANEKLFF
CDR3nt: TGCAGTGCTGGACAGGGGGCAAATGAAAAACTGTTTTTT

abundance: few
v_gene: TRBV5-5
d_gene: TRBD1
j_gene: TRBJ1-2
CDR3aa: CASSWDRPNYGYTF
CDR3nt: TGTGCCAGCAGTTGGGACAGGCCCAACTATGGCTACACCTTC

abundance: NA
v_gene: TRBV19
d_gene: TRBD2
j_gene: TRBJ2-7
CDR3aa: CASSIGTSGRQGEQYF
CDR3nt: TGTGCCAGTAGTATCGGGACTAGCGGGAGGCAAGGGGAGCAGTACTTC

abundance: few
v_gene: TRBV4-1
d_gene: NA
j_gene: TRBJ1-5
CDR3aa: CASSQEGQSRDQPQHF
CDR3nt: TGCGCCAGCAGCCAAGAGGGCCAGTCGAGGGATCAGCCCCAGCATTTT

abundance: NA
v_gene: TRBV7-9
d_gene: NA
j_gene: TRBJ1-2
CDR3aa: CASSNGTTAYGYTF
CDR3nt: TGTGCCAGCAGCAATGGGACTACAGCCTATGGCTACACCTTC

abundance: NA
v_gene: TRBV6-6
d_gene: TRBD2
j_gene: TRBJ2-7
CDR3aa: CASRGSGRSEQYF
CDR3nt: TGTGCCAGCAGGGGTAGCGGGAGATCCGAGCAGTACTTC

abundance: many
v_gene: TRBV4-3
d_gene: TRBD2
j_gene: TRBJ2-2
CDR3aa: CASSQDDSGSFAGELFF
CDR3nt: TGCGCCAGCAGCCAAGATGACAGCGGGAGCTTCGCCGGGGAGCTGTTTTTT

abundance: NA
v_gene: TRBV20-1
d_gene: NA
j_gene: TRBJ2-3
CDR3aa: CSARGAGGTDTQYF
CDR3nt: TGCAGTGCTAGAGGAGCGGGCGGCACAGATACGCAGTATTTT

abundance: few
v_gene: TRBV6-6
d_gene: TRBD2
j_gene: TRBJ2-7
CDR3aa: CASSYSRTSGTEQYF
CDR3nt: TGTGCCAGCAGTTACTCCCGGACTAGCGGGACCGAGCAGTACTTC

abundance: many
v_gene: TRBV29-1
d_gene: NA
j_gene: TRBJ2-5
CDR3aa: CSVVLKPITQETQYF
CDR3nt: TGCAGCGTTGTCCTAAAACCGATCACCCAAGAGACCCAGTACTTC

abundance: NA
v_gene: TRBV7-9
d_gene: TRBD1
j_gene: TRBJ1-4
CDR3aa: CASSRGQAGEKLFF
CDR3nt: TGTGCCAGCAGCAGAGGACAGGCCGGTGAAAAACTGTTTTTT

abundance: few
v_gene: TRBV20-1
d_gene: TRBD2
j_gene: TRBJ2-7
CDR3aa: CSARDRLKGQSLAGGEQYF
CDR3nt: TGCAGTGCTAGAGACCGGCTTAAGGGACAGTCATTAGCGGGAGGCGAGCAGTACTTC

abundance: few
v_gene: TRBV20-1
d_gene: TRBD2
j_gene: TRBJ2-3
CDR3aa: CSARVAGARLTDTQYF
CDR3nt: TGCAGTGCTAGGGTTGCGGGAGCCCGATTGACAGATACGCAGTATTTT

abundance: NA
v_gene: TRBV20-1
d_gene: NA
j_gene: TRBJ2-5
CDR3aa: CSARALVGGPETQYF
CDR3nt: TGCAGTGCTAGAGCGCTAGTGGGAGGCCCAGAGACCCAGTACTTC

abundance: NA
v_gene: TRBV2
d_gene: NA
j_gene: TRBJ1-3
CDR3aa: CASSPEGVMGGNTIYF
CDR3nt: TGTGCCAGCAGCCCAGAGGGGGTTATGGGTGGAAACACCATATATTTT

abundance: NA
v_gene: TRBV20-1
d_gene: TRBD2
j_gene: TRBJ2-3
CDR3aa: CSAGSTSGTDTQYF
CDR3nt: TGCAGTGCTGGCTCGACTAGCGGGACAGATACGCAGTATTTT

abundance: many
v_gene: TRBV7-2
d_gene: TRBD2
j_gene: TRBJ2-1
CDR3aa: CASSLSAGSSYNEQFF
CDR3nt: TGTGCCAGCAGCTTGTCAGCGGGGAGCTCCTACAATGAGCAGTTCTTC

abundance: NA
v_gene: TRBV3-1
d_gene: TRBD1
j_gene: TRBJ2-3
CDR3aa: CASARQGADTQYF
CDR3nt: TGTGCCAGCGCGAGACAGGGGGCAGATACGCAGTATTTT

abundance: NA
v_gene: TRBV6-1
d_gene: NA
j_gene: TRBJ2-7
CDR3aa: CASSEGGKSYEQYF
CDR3nt: TGTGCCAGCAGTGAAGGGGGGAAGTCCTACGAGCAGTACTTC